This T cell receptor (beta chain) is from a study of blood T cell repertoires in COVID-19. Background on the study: From T cells, B-cell-depleted T cells, or PBMCs came the material, which was cDNA or gDNA.

Authors' processing steps: Counts of nucleated cells, estimated from reference gene primer amplification, were obtained. Data came from immunoSEQ multiplex PCR; TCRdb stores just in-frame clones and leaves some out. The DNA was the basis for D and trimming; V, J and clone size are from that table. The sample shows about 190,000 clones, under 80% of them seen only once. The cohort comprised adults aged about 18 to 90 years residing in approximately 25 US areas. Assignments of participants to cohorts depended upon their own reported clinical history. CDR3 length equals 15 residues. The germline V and J ends were trimmed by 2 bases and 8 bases, with 15 bases remaining between them. The germline CDR1 and CDR2 sequences are MNHNS and SASEGT.

Input material: PBMCs or T cells enriched from blood (not recorded which). This TCR was sampled from a woman between 45 and 65 years old with acute COVID-19. The chain couples TRBV6-1 to TRBJ1-4; a possible D gene is TRBD1 (6 bases). CDR3 nucleotide sequence: TGTGCCAGCAGTGAAAGGGCAGGGGCGATCGAAAAACTGTTTTTT. Its protein product is CASSERAGAIEKLFF.